The 8 T cell receptor beta chains below were found in one sample sequenced in a study of cytomegalovirus exposure and HLA in healthy donors. Primers for the PCR totalled 60 Vbeta and 13 Jbeta. Sequenced by immunoSEQ multiplex PCR; TCRdb stores in-frame clones only, minus some. Here the sample spans over 85,000 clones, nearly 80% being singletons. The specimen was PBMCs. The receptor set was obtained from a woman aged 40-49 years in good health and CMV-seronegative.

This chain uses TRBV5-4 with TRBJ2-2, with 10 bases that match TRBD2. V was pared by 4 bases and J by 7 bases, with 13 bases of the junction left unmatched. Germline-derived CDR1 and CDR2 are SGHNT and YYREEE (reference sequence). This CDR3 comprises 17 residues. This CDR3 is CASSPPRSGGAVGELFF. DNA for the CDR3: TGTGCCAGCAGCCCTCCCCGGAGCGGGGGGGCCGTCGGGGAGCTGTTTTTT.

The chain is built from TRBV9 and TRBJ1-2; TRBD1 aligns across 9 bases. Per the germline V gene, CDR1 is SGDLS and CDR2 is YYNGEE. V trimming: 4 bases; J trimming: 2 bases; junction bases outside the gene matches: 3. The CDR3 has 14 amino acids. Here the CDR3 DNA reads TGTGCCAGCAGCACCGGGACAGGGAACTATGGCTACACCTTC. Protein product: CASSTGTGNYGYTF.

The V and J genes are TRBV7-2 and TRBJ1-1; D possibly corresponds to TRBD1 (5 bases). Trimming took off 5 bases at V and 1 base at J, with 11 bases between the two ends. Germline CDR1 reads SGHTA; CDR2 reads FQGNSA. The CDR3 sequence is 14 residues long. The CDR3, as DNA: TGTGCCAGCAGCCCATCCGGGGGGAACACTGAAGCTTTCTTT. Protein sequence: CASSPSGGNTEAFF.

This chain uses TRBV27 with TRBJ1-2; 7 positions match TRBD1. The V and J ends lost 5 bases and 7 bases, in that order; junction bases with no gene match: 4. The CDR3 covers 12 residues. CDR1 is MNHEY and CDR2 is SMNVEV in the germline V gene (reference sequence). CDR3 residues: CASSETGFGYTF. CDR3 coding DNA: TGTGCCAGCAGTGAGACAGGGTTTGGCTACACCTTC.

The chain joins TRBV19 to TRBJ1-1, with D unresolved. The length of the CDR3 is 15 residues. The germline gives CDR1 LNHDA, CDR2 SQIVND (reference sequence). V was pared by 0 bases and J by 5 bases, with 13 bases between. The CDR3, as DNA: TGTGCCAGTAGTATAGATGGAGGGAAGGGAACTGAAGCTTTCTTT. Amino acid sequence: CASSIDGGKGTEAFF.

For this clone: The germline gene is not matched at one end of the junction; a read error may be the cause. V gene TRBV2 combines with J gene TRBJ1-6, with D unresolved. Germline CDR1 is SNHLY and CDR2 is FYNNEI. The CDR3 totals 13 residues. For the CDR3, the DNA is TGTGCCAGCAATCGGGGTTATAATTCACCCCTCAACTTT. Residues: CASNRGYNSPLNF.

The chain uses TRBV2 and TRBJ1-4; 8 bases fit TRBD1. Per the germline V gene, CDR1 is SNHLY and CDR2 is FYNNEI. V dropped 1 base and J dropped 7; count of bases not matched to a gene: 5. CDR3 size: 15 residues. The CDR3 sequence: CASSEVAQGGEKLFF. CDR3 sequence (DNA): TGTGCCAGCAGTGAAGTCGCACAGGGGGGTGAAAAACTGTTTTTT.

This chain uses TRBV30 with TRBJ2-5; 9 bases agree with TRBD1. Trimming cost V 3 bases and J 5 bases; bases outside gene matches: 7. The CDR3 contains 14 residues. Germline CDR1 reads GTSNPN; CDR2 reads SVGIG (reference sequence). Here the CDR3 reads CAWRDQDRGETQYF. DNA for the CDR3: TGTGCCTGGAGGGACCAAGACAGGGGGGAGACCCAGTACTTC.